This T cell receptor beta chain stems from a study of spatial heterogeneity in lung cancer. Study details: Detected sequences consistently included more beta-chain ones than alpha-chain ones.

Via MiXCR, TCRdb re-called the 5' RACE reads, giving one row per CDR3 protein. Of some 4,800 distinct CDR3 sequences listed, 8.4% are singletons. Germline-derived CDR1 and CDR2 are LNHNV and YYDKDF (reference sequence). Trimming stripped 3 bases from V and 6 bases from J, with 9 bases between. The CDR3 runs to 14 residues. Stated time point: sample taken at primary tumor resection. Whole RNA, isolated from tumor, nontumor lung or frozen PBMC, was sequenced without prior sorting. Study-wide findings and caveats: The study found that expanded intratumoral alpha and beta TCR counts tracked tumor mutation counts.

This clonotype was observed a handful of times. The antigen is unknown. The TCR was taken from a female donor with early-stage non-small cell lung cancer. This sample comprised lung tumor tissue, obtained at surgery. The genes are TRBV15 and TRBJ1-6; tentatively, D is TRBD1 (6 bases). CDR3 bases: TGTGCCACCAGCAGTAGGGGGGGTAATTCACCCCTCCACTTT. As protein: CATSSRGGNSPLHF.